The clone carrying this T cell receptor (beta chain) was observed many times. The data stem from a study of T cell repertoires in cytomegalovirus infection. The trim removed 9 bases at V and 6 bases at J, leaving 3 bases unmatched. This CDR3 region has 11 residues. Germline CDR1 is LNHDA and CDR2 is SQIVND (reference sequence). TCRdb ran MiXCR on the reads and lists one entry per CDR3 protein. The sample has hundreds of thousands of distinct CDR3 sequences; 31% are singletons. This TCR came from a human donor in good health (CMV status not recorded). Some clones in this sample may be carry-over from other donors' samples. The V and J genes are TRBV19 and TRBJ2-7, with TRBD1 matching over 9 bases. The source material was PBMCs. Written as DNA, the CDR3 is TGTGCCAGCGGGACAGGGACCGAGCAGTACTTC. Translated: CASGTGTEQYF.